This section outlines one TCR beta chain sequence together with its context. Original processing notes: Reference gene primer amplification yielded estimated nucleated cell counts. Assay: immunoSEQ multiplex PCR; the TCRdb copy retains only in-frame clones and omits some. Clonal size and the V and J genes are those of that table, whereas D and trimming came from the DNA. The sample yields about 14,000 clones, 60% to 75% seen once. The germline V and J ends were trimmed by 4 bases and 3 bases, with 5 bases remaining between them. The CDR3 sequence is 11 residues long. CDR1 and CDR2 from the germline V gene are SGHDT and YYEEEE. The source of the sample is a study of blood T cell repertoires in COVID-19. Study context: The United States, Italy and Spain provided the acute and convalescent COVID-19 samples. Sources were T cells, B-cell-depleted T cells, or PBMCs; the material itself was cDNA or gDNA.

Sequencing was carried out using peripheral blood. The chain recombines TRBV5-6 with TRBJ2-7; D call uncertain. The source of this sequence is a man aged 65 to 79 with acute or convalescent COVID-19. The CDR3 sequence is CASSRDYEQYF. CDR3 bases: TGTGCCAGCAGCCGCGACTACGAGCAGTACTTC.